This record concerns one T cell receptor (beta chain) sequence. Time point described: baseline, week 1 (first vaccination visit). The treatment: pre-vaccination baseline after standard-of-care therapy. This sample is part of a study of a mutant IDH1 vaccine in newly diagnosed glioma. Study-level information: Those enrolled had earlier been treated with radiotherapy, temozolomide, or both, mostly both.

Data came from immunoSEQ multiplex PCR; TCRdb stores just in-frame clones and leaves some out. The table lists 50,000 or so clones, roughly 80% of them singletons, with roughly a fifth in the top ten. The starting material was PBMCs, obtained from a glioma patient treated with radiotherapy, temozolomide or both. This receptor was identified in a man aged 18 to 30 with glioma.

CDR3 protein: CASSPGPAYEQYF. In DNA, the CDR3 is TGTGCCAGCAGCCCGGGACCTGCCTACGAGCAGTACTTC. This chain joins TRBV6-4 and TRBJ2-7, with D possibly called TRBD1 or TRBD2 (5 bases each). Germline CDR1 reads MRHNA; CDR2 reads SNTAGT. The CDR3 spans 13 residues. V was cut by 6 bases and J by 2 bases, with 11 bases left in between.